A single sample is the source of the 15 T cell receptor beta chains below, sequenced in a study of blood T cells in healthy people across ages (dated by TCRdb to 2014 to 2015). The method was 5' RACE. These reads were obtained on an Illumina HiSeq 2500. A second PCR of about 7 to 12 cycles was run with a J-beta primer mix and a sample-barcoded 5' primer. TCRdb passed the public sequencing reads through fastp at Q25 and MiXCR, retaining productive beta sequences. For every CDR3 protein sequence, its rows merge into one entry that carries the most common genes and DNA. The sample table shows about 690,000 distinct CDR3 sequences, and about 43% are seen once. The leading ten clones occupy 25% to 30% of the sample. Sequenced: blood. The receptor source for this set is a man at least 80 years old in good health.

This clonotype was recorded many times. The rearrangement joins TRBV7-9 to TRBJ2-1; TRBD2 matches at 8 bases. The V gene end was trimmed by 5 bases and the J gene end by 1 base; junction bases not matched to a gene: 7. The CDR3 has 16 amino acids. Germline CDR1 and CDR2: SEHNR and FQNEAQ (reference sequence). CDR3 coding DNA: TGTGCCAGCAGCATGTCCGGGAGGGCTTCCTACAATGAGCAGTTCTTC. Its translation is CASSMSGRASYNEQFF.

CDR3 sequence: CASSDGGSGAYTDTQYF. CDR3 bases: TGCGCCAGCAGTGATGGTGGGAGCGGGGCTTACACAGATACGCAGTATTTT. This chain connects TRBV10-1 to TRBJ2-3; 7 bases line up with TRBD2. Trimming removed 3 bases from V and 2 bases from J; junction bases left unmatched: 11. Germline CDR1 is WNHNN and CDR2 is SYGVQD (reference sequence). The CDR3 has 17 amino acids.

This clonotype appeared a few times. This chain links TRBV4-3 with TRBJ2-4; D may be TRBD1 (5 bases). Trimming removed 2 bases at V and 10 bases at J, with 15 bases between. CDR1 is LGHNA, CDR2 YSLEER, per germline. The CDR3 spans 14 residues. The CDR3 region is CASSQSSLKGIQYF. CDR3 DNA: TGCGCCAGCAGCCAATCGTCTCTCAAGGGGATTCAGTACTTC.

A remark on this clonotype: This could be a read error, since a much larger clone is one nucleotide away. The chain recombines TRBV9 with TRBJ2-1; 7 bases fit TRBD2. Per the germline V gene, CDR1 is SGDLS and CDR2 is YYNGEE. CDR3 length equals 17 residues. With V trimmed by 0 bases and J by 7 bases, 13 bases remained unmatched. This chain's CDR3 is CASSVGLRGDPGNEQFF. The CDR3 DNA reads as TGTGCCAGCAGCGTAGGCCTCCGGGGGGACCCCGGGAATGAGCAGTTCTTC.

This clonotype occurred a few times. The chain uses TRBV30 and TRBJ1-5; a possible D gene is TRBD1 (5 bases). The CDR3 extends over 13 amino acids. Trimming removed 0 bases from V and 6 bases from J, with 9 bases in between. From germline, CDR1 is GTSNPN and CDR2 SVGIG (reference sequence). The CDR3, as DNA: TGTGCCTGGAGTGTCCAGGGTGGTCAGCCCCAGCATTTT. It specifies CAWSVQGGQPQHF.

The table lists this clonotype with many counts. The genes are TRBV7-2 and TRBJ1-6; possible D gene TRBD1, 5 bases. The CDR3 is made up of 15 amino acids. V lost 3 bases to trimming and J lost 10 bases, with 16 bases between them. Germline loops: CDR1 SGHTA, CDR2 FQGNSA. The CDR3, as DNA: TGTGCCAGCAGCTTTGGGGCCAGCAAGGGATCACCCCTCCACTTT. Protein product: CASSFGASKGSPLHF.

The gene calls are TRBV20-1 and TRBJ2-1, with 7 bases aligning to TRBD2. The V gene end was trimmed by 0 bases and the J gene end by 6 bases; junction bases not matched to a gene: 11. The CDR3 is 16 amino acids. The V gene's germline CDR1 is DFQATT and CDR2 SNEGSKA (reference sequence). CDR3 nucleotide sequence: TGCAGTGCTAGAGATCTCCAGCGGGAAGGGGTCAATGAGCAGTTCTTC. This encodes CSARDLQREGVNEQFF.

This clonotype has more than one count but fewer than ten. This chain joins TRBV7-9 and TRBJ2-5, with 12 bases lining up with TRBD2. The J call may be wrong; the DNA end is better matched by TRBJ2-7. Germline assignment: CDR1 SEHNR and CDR2 FQNEAQ (reference sequence). The CDR3 runs to 16 residues. CDR3 coding DNA: TGTGCCAGCAGCTTAGGGACTAGCGGGAACGCCTACGAGCAGTACTTC. It specifies CASSLGTSGNAYEQYF.

This clonotype came up a few times. The CDR3 here is CASSEMGVPSYNEQFF. Here the CDR3 DNA reads TGTGCCAGCAGTGAGATGGGGGTACCCTCCTACAATGAGCAGTTCTTC. The V gene is TRBV6-1, the J gene TRBJ2-1; D may match TRBD1 or TRBD2 (5 bases each). The CDR3 contains 16 residues. Germline CDR1 and CDR2: MNHNS and SASEGT. V lost 3 bases, J lost 0 bases, and 12 bases lay in between.

The chain recombines TRBV7-2 with TRBJ2-3, with D possibly TRBD2 on 6 matching bases. This CDR3 is 15 amino acids long. The germline V and J ends were trimmed by 5 bases and 5 bases, with 17 bases remaining between them. Germline CDR1 is SGHTA and CDR2 is FQGNSA. Here the CDR3 reads CASSAQSVAVDTQYF. The CDR3 region has the DNA TGTGCCAGCAGCGCCCAGAGCGTAGCGGTAGATACGCAGTATTTT.

The chain joins TRBV11-2 to TRBJ1-6; the D is unclear. This CDR3 contains 16 residues. In germline, CDR1 is SGHAT, CDR2 FQNNGV. The V and J ends lost 6 bases and 0 bases respectively, with 12 bases between them. In DNA form, the CDR3 reads TGTGCCAGCAGTACAGCTGAAAGCTCCTATAATTCACCCCTCCACTTT. Protein: CASSTAESSYNSPLHF.

This chain joins TRBV11-2 and TRBJ2-7, with D uncertain. Germline V gene lookup returns CDR1 SGHAT and CDR2 FQNNGV. The CDR3 sequence is 14 residues long. Trimming pared 7 bases from V and 11 bases from J, leaving 24 bases between. CDR3 DNA: TGTGCCAGCAAAAACCGCCTAACCTACGATGTGGAGTACTTC. Encoded protein: CASKNRLTYDVEYF.

The rearrangement joins TRBV12-3 or TRBV12-4 to TRBJ1-1; 10 nucleotides align to TRBD1. V shed 4 bases and J 4 bases; nucleotides not matched to a gene: 6. This CDR3 region has 15 residues. The CDR3 is CASSSRQGAGTEAFF. DNA of the CDR3: TGTGCCAGCAGTTCAAGACAGGGGGCTGGCACTGAAGCTTTCTTT.

This chain uses TRBV6-2 or TRBV6-3 with TRBJ2-1; 13 nucleotides line up with TRBD2. Looked up from germline, CDR1 is MNHEY and CDR2 is SVGEGT. Germline trimming cut 5 bases from V and 9 bases from J; bases unmatched to any gene: 16. This CDR3 comprises 18 residues. The CDR3: CASSGLTSGGALRGEQFF. The CDR3 bases are TGTGCCAGCAGTGGACTTACTAGCGGGGGGGCTCTTCGGGGTGAGCAGTTCTTC.

Of note for this clonotype: This could be a read error, since a much larger clone is one nucleotide away. The chain recombines TRBV20-1 with TRBJ2-5; 11 nucleotides match TRBD2. The CDR3 is made up of 15 amino acids. Germline trimming cut 3 bases from V and 5 bases from J; bases unmatched to any gene: 8. Per germline, CDR1 DFQATT and CDR2 SNEGSKA (reference sequence). Written as DNA, the CDR3 is TGCAGTGCTAGCTCCGATAGCGGGAGGGAGGAGACCCAGTACTTC. It encodes CSASSDSGREETQYF.